In this sample, the clone carrying this TCR beta chain turned up a few times. This sample was included in a study of blood T cell repertoires in COVID-19. The CDR3 spans 14 residues. V lost 4 bases and J 3 bases, leaving 13 bases between the germline ends. Germline V gives CDR1 LGHDT, CDR2 YNNKEL (reference sequence). The protocol was immunoSEQ multiplex PCR, while the TCRdb copy is restricted to in-frame clones and leaves out a portion. Among around 15,000 clones listed, approximately 82% were seen once. This receptor was identified in a man aged 40-49 years with active or convalescent COVID-19. The sample taken for sequencing was peripheral blood. The chain combines TRBV3-1 (or the pseudogene TRBV3-2) with TRBJ2-7; D unclear. For the CDR3, the DNA is TGTGCCAGCAGCCCTACAGATCAGGTCTACGAGCAGTACTTC. The encoded protein is CASSPTDQVYEQYF.